A single sample gave rise to the 26 T cell receptor beta chains below, sequenced in a study of cytomegalovirus exposure and HLA in healthy donors. The PCR employed 60 Vbeta primers together with 13 Jbeta primers. Using immunoSEQ multiplex PCR, the repertoire was profiled, and TCRdb retains in-frame clones only, with some absent. The sample table sets out around 75,000 clones. Sequenced sample: PBMCs. The receptors derive from a man aged 35 to 55 in good health and CMV-seronegative.

The V gene is TRBV6-5, the J gene TRBJ1-5, with 11 nucleotides matching TRBD1. The V gene's germline CDR1 is MNHEY and CDR2 SVGAGI. CDR3 length equals 15 residues. V shed 4 bases and J 5 bases; nucleotides not matched to a gene: 4. The CDR3 sequence: CASSFRGQGDQPQHF. DNA for the CDR3: TGTGCCAGCAGTTTCAGGGGACAGGGGGATCAGCCCCAGCATTTT.

The gene calls are TRBV7-2 and TRBJ2-3, with 7 positions matching TRBD2. Germline-derived CDR1 and CDR2 are SGHTA and FQGNSA. The CDR3 contains 16 residues. Trimming removed 1 base from V and 0 bases from J; junction bases left unmatched: 4. CDR3 DNA sequence: TGTGCCAGCAGCTTAGTGGGAGGGCTAAGCACAGATACGCAGTATTTT. It specifies CASSLVGGLSTDTQYF.

This chain joins TRBV5-1 and TRBJ1-2; possibly TRBD1 for D (5 bases). V was cut by 6 bases and J by 3 bases, with 15 bases left in between. CDR1 and CDR2 from the germline V gene are SGHRS and YFSETQ. The CDR3 totals 14 residues. CDR3 in DNA: TGCGCCAGCACTCGGGGGGTAGACGACTATGGCTACACCTTC. Protein product: CASTRGVDDYGYTF.

Regarding this clone: The same CDR3 is also encoded by other DNA sequences in this sample. This sequence joins TRBV5-1 and TRBJ2-3; possibly TRBD2 for D (6 bases). This CDR3 is built from 14 residues. CDR1 and CDR2 (germline): SGHRS, YFSETQ. V lost 4 bases, J lost 0 bases, and 9 bases lay in between. CDR3 amino acids: CASSRDSSTDTQYF. The DNA for the CDR3 is TGCGCCAGCAGCAGGGACTCCAGCACAGATACGCAGTATTTT.

This chain connects TRBV4-1 to TRBJ2-4, with D maybe TRBD1 (6 bases). V was trimmed by 4 bases and J by 7 bases, leaving 17 bases between them. The germline V gene has CDR1 MGHRA and CDR2 YSYEKL. CDR3 size: 15 residues. The CDR3 reads CASSPKTGGRNIQYF. Written as DNA, the CDR3 is TGCGCCAGCAGCCCAAAGACAGGAGGCAGGAACATTCAGTACTTC.

The V and J genes are TRBV19 and TRBJ2-6, with 15 bases that match TRBD2. J lost 4 bases, V lost 5 bases, and 0 bases had no gene match. CDR3 length: 16 residues. The germline CDR1 and CDR2 sequences are LNHDA and SQIVND (reference sequence). The CDR3 here is CASSGLAGGGANVLTF. The CDR3 DNA sequence: TGTGCCAGTAGTGGACTAGCGGGAGGGGGGGCCAACGTCCTGACTTTC.

The J gene is TRBJ2-7, the V gene TRBV30; 7 bases are shared with TRBD2. Germline CDR1 GTSNPN, CDR2 SVGIG (reference sequence). This CDR3 has 14 amino acids. J gave up 7 bases and V 0 bases, and 9 bases lay outside the gene matches. CDR3 loop: CAWSVRLAESEQYF. The CDR3 region has the DNA TGTGCCTGGAGTGTACGGCTAGCGGAGTCTGAGCAGTACTTC.

V is TRBV15 and J is TRBJ2-1; TRBD2 matches at 11 bases. V gave up 3 bases and J gave up 7 bases; unmatched junction bases: 5. The CDR3 extends over 15 amino acids. The germline gives CDR1 LNHNV, CDR2 YYDKDF (reference sequence). Written as DNA, the CDR3 is TGTGCCACCAGCAGCGTAGCGGGGGGGGTGAATGAGCAGTTCTTC. Its translation is CATSSVAGGVNEQFF.

The chain carries TRBV6-5 and TRBJ1-1; D not certain. This CDR3 region has 13 residues. Looked up from germline, CDR1 is MNHEY and CDR2 is SVGAGI. The ends were cut back, 2 bases at V and 5 bases at J, with 9 bases in the middle. This chain's CDR3 is CASSYGLATEAFF. The DNA for the CDR3 is TGTGCCAGCAGTTACGGGCTGGCGACTGAAGCTTTCTTT.

This CDR3 is CASSLMIGAGEAFF. CDR3 sequence (DNA): TGTGCCAGCAGCTTGATGATCGGAGCGGGGGAAGCTTTCTTT. The chain uses TRBV7-9 and TRBJ1-1; D gene uncertain. The CDR3 sequence is 14 residues long. The V end was cut by 3 bases, the J end by 8 bases, with 16 bases between. The germline gives CDR1 SEHNR, CDR2 FQNEAQ (reference sequence).

This rearrangement joins TRBV5-5 to TRBJ1-1; 9 bases fit TRBD1. Germline loops: CDR1 SGHKS, CDR2 YYEKEE (reference sequence). The V gene end was trimmed by 3 bases and the J gene end by 0 bases; junction bases not matched to a gene: 6. The CDR3 has 16 residues. In nucleotides, the CDR3 is TGTGCCAGCAGCTGGACGACAGGGGGTCTGAACACTGAAGCTTTCTTT. This gives the protein CASSWTTGGLNTEAFF. Using reference TRBV5-5 and TRBJ1-1 for the parts outside the CDR3, the full variable domain is DAGVTQSPTHLIKTRGQQVTLRCSPISGHKSVSWYQQVLGQGPQFIFQYYEKEERGRGNFPDRFSARQFPNYSSELNVNALLLGDSALYLCASSWTTGGLNTEAFFGQGTRLTVV.

The chain couples TRBV28 to TRBJ1-4, with TRBD1 as a possible D gene (5 bases). The CDR3 totals 15 residues. The V gene lost 7 bases and the J gene lost 1 base, with 13 bases spanning the gap. Germline-derived CDR1 and CDR2 are MDHEN and SYDVKM. This chain's CDR3 is CASNKRGLTNEKLFF. CDR3 coding DNA: TGTGCCAGCAATAAAAGGGGTTTAACTAATGAAAAACTGTTTTTT. Drawing the rest from reference TRBV28 and TRBJ1-4, the complete variable domain is DVKVTQSSRYLVKRTGEKVFLECVQDMDHENMFWYRQDPGLGLRLIYFSYDVKMKEKGDIPEGYSVSREKKERFSLILESASTNQTSMYLCASNKRGLTNEKLFFGSGTQLSVL.

The chain recombines TRBV7-9 with TRBJ2-7, with D possibly being TRBD2 (6 bases). The CDR3 is 11 amino acids. In germline, CDR1 is SEHNR, CDR2 FQNEAQ (reference sequence). With 2 bases removed from V and 12 bases from J, the gap between germline ends came to 11 bases. This CDR3 reads CASSLIRELYF. The CDR3 region has the DNA TGTGCCAGCAGCTTAATCCGGGAGTTGTACTTC.

The V and J genes are TRBV5-1 and TRBJ2-7, with 8 bases aligning to TRBD2. The germline CDR1 and CDR2 sequences are SGHRS and YFSETQ. Trimming cost V 5 bases and J 2 bases; bases outside gene matches: 6. The CDR3 contains 14 residues. The CDR3 here is CASRETSATYEQYF. CDR3 sequence (DNA): TGCGCCAGCAGGGAGACTAGCGCGACCTACGAGCAGTACTTC.

This sequence joins TRBV25-1 and TRBJ1-1, with 10 bases matching TRBD1. The germline V gene has CDR1 MGHDK and CDR2 SYGVNS. The J segment lost 7 bases and the V segment lost 5 bases, leaving 7 bases of the junction unmatched. The CDR3 runs to 14 residues. Written as DNA, the CDR3 is TGTGCCAGCAGTACGAGACAGGGGGCGAGTGAAGCTTTCTTT. Its protein product is CASSTRQGASEAFF.

The rearrangement joins TRBV9 to TRBJ2-3; 7 bases are shared with TRBD1. The V gene end was trimmed by 4 bases and the J gene end by 3 bases; junction bases not matched to a gene: 11. The CDR3 extends over 16 amino acids. Germline loops: CDR1 SGDLS, CDR2 YYNGEE. In nucleotides, the CDR3 is TGTGCCAGCAGCACACAGGGGTTTGTAGGAACAGATACGCAGTATTTT. It translates to CASSTQGFVGTDTQYF.

The V call is TRBV19, the J call TRBJ2-3, with D maybe TRBD1 (6 bases). V lost 3 bases, J lost 4 bases, and 11 bases lay in between. The CDR3 spans 14 residues. From germline, CDR1 is LNHDA and CDR2 SQIVND (reference sequence). CDR3 nucleotides: TGTGCCAGTAGTATTGGGGACATATCAGATACGCAGTATTTT. Its translation: CASSIGDISDTQYF.

The V call is TRBV4-1, the J call TRBJ2-2; 7 positions agree with TRBD1. V was pared by 1 base and J by 2 bases, with 10 bases of the junction left unmatched. From germline, CDR1 is MGHRA and CDR2 YSYEKL. The CDR3 has 18 amino acids. This chain's CDR3 is CASSQVFRTGLNTGELFF. CDR3 DNA: TGCGCCAGCAGCCAAGTTTTTAGGACAGGCCTAAACACCGGGGAGCTGTTTTTT.

The V gene is TRBV7-9, the J gene TRBJ2-5; D may be TRBD1 (6 bases). Germline V lookup: CDR1 SEHNR, CDR2 FQNEAQ (reference sequence). CDR3 length: 15 amino acids. V lost 3 bases to trimming and J lost 6 bases, with 17 bases between them. CDR3 sequence: CASSFSSGVLKTQYF. The CDR3 nucleotides are TGTGCCAGCAGCTTTTCCTCAGGGGTTTTAAAGACCCAGTACTTC.

This chain links TRBV27 with TRBJ2-1; D may be TRBD1 (6 bases). CDR3 length: 16 residues. Germline V gives CDR1 MNHEY, CDR2 SMNVEV (reference sequence). The V gene lost 0 bases and the J gene lost 2 bases, with 11 bases spanning the gap. The CDR3 DNA follows: TGTGCCAGCAGTTTATCGAACAGGGCTACCTACAATGAGCAGTTCTTC. Translation gives CASSLSNRATYNEQFF.

The chain uses TRBV5-1 and TRBJ1-4, with 10 bases identical to TRBD1. In germline, CDR1 is SGHRS, CDR2 YFSETQ. Losses at the gene ends were 3 bases for V and 7 bases for J; bases not matched to a gene: 3. CDR3 size: 14 residues. CDR3 region: CASSSGQGPEKLFF. The DNA of the CDR3 is TGCGCCAGCAGCTCGGGACAGGGGCCTGAAAAACTGTTTTTT.

The chain recombines TRBV30 with TRBJ1-3, with D maybe TRBD1 (5 bases). The germline V gene encodes CDR1 GTSNPN and CDR2 SVGIG (reference sequence). V was cut by 1 base and J by 0 bases, with 16 bases left in between. This CDR3 is built from 17 residues. This CDR3 is CAWSGGGGVRSGNTIYF. The CDR3, as DNA: TGTGCCTGGAGTGGGGGTGGAGGGGTGCGCTCTGGAAACACCATATATTTT.

The V and J genes are TRBV6-5 and TRBJ2-7; 8 nucleotides agree with TRBD1. CDR3 length: 14 amino acids. In germline, CDR1 is MNHEY, CDR2 SVGAGI. V shed 8 bases and J 7 bases; nucleotides not matched to a gene: 13. The DNA of the CDR3 is TGTGCCAGCCACTGGCGGCAGGGGGCGAAAGAGCAGTACTTC. Translation: CASHWRQGAKEQYF.

V usage is TRBV2 and J usage is TRBJ1-2; possible D gene TRBD1, 5 bases. The germline V gene encodes CDR1 SNHLY and CDR2 FYNNEI. The CDR3 is made up of 16 amino acids. V lost 8 bases, J lost 1 base, and 20 bases lay in between. As DNA, the CDR3 is TGTGCCAGCGTGGGGCCTTCAATTTTTTTTAACTATGGCTACACCTTC. It codes for CASVGPSIFFNYGYTF. Full variable domain (outside the CDR3, taken from reference TRBV2 and TRBJ1-2): EPEVTQTPSHQVTQMGQEVILRCVPISNHLYFYWYRQILGQKVEFLVSFYNNEISEKSEIFDDQFSVERPDGSNFTLKIRSTKLEDSAMYFCASVGPSIFFNYGYTFGSGTRLTVV.

The chain combines TRBV4-1 with TRBJ2-5; D ambiguous. The CDR3 length is 14 residues. Germline values: CDR1 MGHRA, CDR2 YSYEKL. V shed 0 bases and J shed 4 bases, with 9 bases lying between them. The CDR3 DNA is TGCGCCAGCAGCCAAGATCAGTTATCAGAGACCCAGTACTTC. Residues: CASSQDQLSETQYF.

The rearrangement joins TRBV25-1 to TRBJ1-6, with 8 bases that match TRBD1. Germline assignment: CDR1 MGHDK and CDR2 SYGVNS. V dropped 2 bases and J dropped 10; count of bases not matched to a gene: 16. The CDR3 sequence is 18 residues long. CDR3 bases: TGTGCCAGCAGTGAACCTCCGCCCCCGGGACAGGTTGGATCACCCCTCCACTTT. Its translation: CASSEPPPPGQVGSPLHF.